This T cell receptor beta chain was obtained from a study of shared clonotypes between healthy human individuals. Study-level findings and limits: Having only a few donors restricted how much genetic and exposure-history diversity was captured. Relative to clonotypes present in all four donors, those not shared had lower generation probabilities. Researchers found naive subsets generally carried larger estimated richness than memory subsets.

Germline loops: CDR1 KGHSH, CDR2 LQKENI. The length of the CDR3 is 13 residues. As regards this clone: Its cognate antigen is unknown. The junction does not match germline at one end; this may be a read error.

Libraries were prepared by immunoSEQ multiplex PCR; TCRdb keeps only in-frame clonotypes and omits some of them. The table lists some 350,000 clones, approximately 79% of them singletons. This TCR was sampled from a man aged 30-40 years in good health. The sequencing sample was made of memory CD4+ T cells sorted from blood. The subset is: CD45RA-negative fraction. The genes are TRBV18 and TRBJ2-5, with 7 positions matching TRBD1. CDR3 residues: CASSPAETGTKYF. The DNA of the CDR3 is TGTGCCAGCTCACCAGCGGAGACAGGGACCAAGTACTTC.